The clone carrying this T cell receptor beta chain was counted only a few times. Antigen: not known. The data belong to a study of shared clonotypes between healthy human individuals. Study context: Participating donors consisted of two women and a few men aged 18 to 49.

Findings and limits, study-wide: For naive CD4 cells, roughly 5% of clonotypes were shared across a handful of donors. Naive subsets generally exceeded memory subsets in estimated richness.

Naive-designated CD8 cells lacked CD45RO, were positively enriched for CCR7, and omitted terminally differentiated effector memory CD45RA+ cells. Sequencing was performed with immunoSEQ multiplex PCR; in TCRdb, only in-frame clones are kept and a portion is missing. Seen here are about 2 million clones, approximately 94% observed once, and the top ten hold 1.1%. Material for sequencing was naive CD8+ T cells sorted from blood. This TCR derives from a man younger than 30 in good health.

The CDR3 spells CASSSSDRGLYEQYF. The CDR3 DNA follows: TGTGCCAGCAGTTCCTCGGACAGGGGGCTCTACGAGCAGTACTTC. This chain links TRBV6-6 with TRBJ2-7; 11 bases are a match to TRBD1. The CDR3 length is 15 residues. V lost 4 bases, J lost 3 bases, and 5 bases stayed unmatched. The V gene's germline CDR1 is MNHNY and CDR2 SVGAGI (reference sequence).